These 17 T cell receptor beta chains were all obtained from the same sample, sequenced in a study of T cells in Graves' hyperthyroidism and ophthalmopathy (dated by TCRdb to about 2019). The protocol used for the library was multiplex PCR. Sequencing was performed on an Illumina HiSeq 2000. TCR beta CDR3 regions were amplified from RNA transcripts. The TCR CDR3 was subjected to a first round of RT-PCR using the HTBI primer set and the Qiagen OneStep RT-PCR kit. TCRdb cleaned the public reads at Q25 with fastp, built clones with MiXCR and kept in-frame beta chains. Records with the same CDR3 protein are collapsed into one entry carrying the most frequent genes and DNA. The sample table holds 500,000 to 800,000 distinct CDR3 sequences, of which 45% were seen once. The ten largest clones add up to roughly 7.2% of the sample. Material: peripheral blood or thyroid tissue (not recorded which). These TCRs come from an adult man with Graves' disease, either hyperthyroidism or ophthalmopathy (not recorded which).

This clonotype occurred a few times. The chain joins TRBV12-3 or TRBV12-4 to TRBJ1-4, with TRBD1 identical over 7 bases. The CDR3 loop spans 15 amino acids. The ends lost 2 bases at V and 6 bases at J; junction bases unmatched: 6. The DNA for the CDR3 is TGTGCCAGCAGTTTAAGGGCAGGGGGACATGAAAAACTGTTTTTT. Protein: CASSLRAGGHEKLFF.

Regarding this clonotype: This may stem from a read error, because a much larger clone lies one nucleotide away. V usage is TRBV11-1 and J usage is TRBJ1-6; D may be TRBD1 (6 bases). V lost 4 bases to trimming and J lost 8 bases, with 18 bases between them. In germline, CDR1 is SGHAT, CDR2 FQDESV (reference sequence). This CDR3 has 16 residues. The CDR3 bases are TGTGCCAGCAGCTCGCACGACCTACAGGGTGATTCACCCCTCCACTTT. Protein sequence: CASSSHDLQGDSPLHF. The full variable domain, in which reference TRBV11-1 and TRBJ1-6 provide the parts outside the CDR3, is EAEVAQSPRYKITEKSQAVAFWCDPISGHATLYWYRQILGQGPELLVQFQDESVVDDSQLPKDRFSAERLKGVDSTLKIQPAELGDSAMYLCASSSHDLQGDSPLHFGNGTRLTVT.

The rearrangement links TRBV24-1 to TRBJ2-2; TRBD1 or TRBD2 may be the D gene (5 bases each). V lost 3 bases and J lost 1, with 14 bases in between. Germline assignment: CDR1 KGHDR and CDR2 SFDVKD. The CDR3 runs to 17 residues. The CDR3 sequence is CATSDPVGTKNTGELFF. The CDR3 DNA sequence: TGTGCCACCAGTGATCCTGTCGGGACGAAGAACACCGGGGAGCTGTTTTTT.

The sample holds many counts of this clonotype. The rearrangement joins TRBV2 to TRBJ1-2; D is perhaps TRBD1 (5 bases). Trimming removed 1 base from V and 7 bases from J, with 10 bases in between. The germline V gene encodes CDR1 SNHLY and CDR2 FYNNEI. The length of the CDR3 is 13 residues. CDR3 region: CASSEVRRGGYTF. CDR3 bases: TGTGCCAGCAGTGAAGTTAGGAGGGGTGGCTACACCTTC.

The rearrangement uses TRBV7-9 and TRBJ2-7; 8 bases fit TRBD1. This CDR3 region has 15 residues. The V segment lost 6 bases and the J segment 2 bases; nucleotides outside the gene matches: 9. CDR1 and CDR2 from the germline V gene are SEHNR and FQNEAQ (reference sequence). CDR3 sequence: CASSGKDRVAYEQYF. The CDR3 DNA reads TGTGCCAGCAGTGGAAAGGACAGGGTTGCCTACGAGCAGTACTTC.

V usage is TRBV7-2 and J usage is TRBJ1-5; D may be TRBD1 (5 bases). CDR1 and CDR2 (germline): SGHTA, FQGNSA. CDR3 length equals 14 residues. Trimming removed 2 bases at V and 6 bases at J, with 11 bases between. CDR3 sequence (DNA): TGTGCCAGCAGCTTACCTCCCGGGGGTCAGCCCCAGCATTTT. It yields the protein CASSLPPGGQPQHF.

This clonotype was counted between two and nine times. V usage is TRBV6-1 and J usage is TRBJ1-3; tentatively, D is TRBD1 (5 bases). The CDR3 length is 16 residues. Germline V lookup: CDR1 MNHNS, CDR2 SASEGT. Trimming cost V 6 bases and J 0 bases, with 15 bases left between them. The CDR3 nucleotides read TGTGCCAGCAGGGTGGGACTGGGAAACTCTGGAAACACCATATATTTT. Translation: CASRVGLGNSGNTIYF.

This clonotype was seen a handful of times. This chain joins TRBV2 and TRBJ1-5; D remains unclear. V was cut by 6 bases and J by 1 base, with 13 bases left in between. Germline values: CDR1 SNHLY, CDR2 FYNNEI. The CDR3 has 15 residues. CDR3 sequence: CASSPFRESNQPQHF. The CDR3 DNA reads as TGTGCCAGCAGCCCTTTTCGGGAAAGCAATCAGCCCCAGCATTTT.

The CDR3 nucleotides are TGCAGTGCTAGATTGCGGGGGGTATCCTACGAGCAGTACTTC. Its translation: CSARLRGVSYEQYF. This rearrangement joins TRBV20-1 to TRBJ2-7; 8 bases are a match to TRBD2. The CDR3 runs to 14 residues. The junction had 4 bases not matched to a gene; V was cut back by 2 bases and J by 1 base. CDR1 is DFQATT and CDR2 is SNEGSKA in the germline V gene (reference sequence).

The rearrangement joins TRBV2 to TRBJ1-2; unclear D gene. V lost 4 bases and J 4 bases, leaving 19 bases between the germline ends. There are 16 residues in the CDR3. CDR1 is SNHLY, CDR2 FYNNEI, per germline. CDR3 bases: TGTGCCAGCAGTGGGTCTCTTTCCGGACTTGGCTATGGCTACACCTTC. This translates into CASSGSLSGLGYGYTF.

This clonotype was observed once. The V call is TRBV7-9, the J call TRBJ2-7; tentatively, D is TRBD2 (6 bases). Trimming stripped 3 bases from V and 1 base from J, with 16 bases between. Germline V CDR1 and CDR2: SEHNR, FQNEAQ (reference sequence). The CDR3 covers 16 residues. CDR3 bases: TGTGCCAGCAGCTTCACCAGCGGGTCTTATTCCTACGAGCAGTACTTC. This translates into CASSFTSGSYSYEQYF. The variable domain in full, with the rest retrieved from reference TRBV7-9 and TRBJ2-7, is DTGVSQNPRHKITKRGQNVTFRCDPISEHNRLYWYRQTLGQGPEFLTYFQNEAQLEKSRLLSDRFSAERPKGSFSTLEIQRTEQGDSAMYLCASSFTSGSYSYEQYFGPGTRLTVT.

A note on this clonotype: A much larger clone differs from this one at a single base, so this may be a read error. The rearrangement joins TRBV6-5 to TRBJ2-7; 7 nucleotides agree with TRBD1. The CDR3 is 12 residues long. The germline V gene has CDR1 MNHEY and CDR2 SVGAGI. J lost 8 bases, V lost 2 bases, and 3 bases had no gene match. CDR3 protein: CASSYDRVQQYF. CDR3 sequence (DNA): TGTGCCAGCAGTTACGACAGGGTGCAGCAGTACTTC.

This clonotype was seen at least ten times. One end of the junction fails to match germline, which may point to a read error. The chain carries TRBV29-1 and TRBJ1-1; no clear D gene. The CDR3 loop spans 8 amino acids. The germline V gene encodes CDR1 SQVTM and CDR2 ANQGSEA. The CDR3 loop reads CSVEGQYF. In DNA form, the CDR3 reads TGCAGCGTTGAAGGACAATATTTT. The full variable domain, rest sourced from reference TRBV29-1 and TRBJ1-1, is SAVISQKPSRDICQRGTSLTIQCQVDSQVTMMFWYRQQPGQSLTLIATANQGSEATYESGFVIDKFPISRPNLTFSTLTVSNMSPEDSSIYLCSVEGQYFGQGTRLTVV.

This clonotype was picked up a small number of times. This rearrangement joins TRBV7-6 to TRBJ2-2; TRBD2 aligns across 9 bases. CDR1 is SGHVS and CDR2 is FNYEAQ in the germline V gene. The V segment lost 5 bases and the J segment 7 bases; nucleotides outside the gene matches: 8. The CDR3 is 15 amino acids. Written as DNA, the CDR3 is TGTGCCAGCAGCCAGGAGATAGCGGGAGACGGGGAGCTGTTTTTT. It codes for CASSQEIAGDGELFF.

V is TRBV7-9 and J is TRBJ2-7; 7 bases map to TRBD1. After removal of 4 bases from V and 1 base from J, the junction contained 7 bases not matched to a gene. The germline V gene has CDR1 SEHNR and CDR2 FQNEAQ (reference sequence). The CDR3 consists of 15 residues. CDR3: CASSSGVTGSYEQYF. The CDR3 bases are TGTGCCAGCAGCTCAGGGGTGACAGGGTCCTACGAGCAGTACTTC.

For this clonotype: Since a much larger clone is just one base distant, this may be a read error. This chain connects TRBV29-1 to TRBJ2-7, with 9 bases aligning to TRBD1. Germline V gene sequence: CDR1 SQVTM, CDR2 ANQGSEA. Losses at the gene ends were 7 bases for V and 3 bases for J; bases not matched to a gene: 4. This CDR3 has 12 residues. CDR3 amino acids: CSAKGQGYEQYF. CDR3 bases: TGCAGCGCCAAGGGACAGGGCTACGAGCAGTACTTC.

The genes are TRBV24-1 and TRBJ2-5; tentatively, D is TRBD1 or TRBD2 (6 bases each). V lost 3 bases and J 5 bases, leaving 21 bases between the germline ends. CDR1 KGHDR and CDR2 SFDVKD come from the germline V gene. CDR3 size: 17 residues. The CDR3 loop reads CATSDGDPGAGEETQYF. The DNA for the CDR3 is TGTGCCACCAGTGATGGAGATCCGGGGGCGGGCGAGGAGACCCAGTACTTC.